This T cell receptor beta chain was captured in a study of human T cells and chemical hapten exposure. Study overall: In the sensitization step, 2% DPC was placed on about 2 cm by about 2 cm of upper inner arm skin.

TCRdb reprocessed the RACE reads via MiXCR and lists one record per CDR3 protein. The sample shows under 300,000 distinct CDR3 sequences, approximately 8.6% of them seen only once. In its sample, this clonotype was seen many times. What it recognizes is unknown. Whole-study findings and limits: Healthy individuals' immune responses may differ from those of donors, who had alopecia. A positive correlation with patch test score was shown by PT1 expanded TCR counts.

Sample time point: pre-sensitization, week 0. Treatment meaning: therapeutic diphenylcyclopropenone sensitization with weekly scalp DPC. The germline V gene has CDR1 DFQATT and CDR2 SNEGSKA (reference sequence). V was clipped by 2 bases and J by 6 bases, with 11 bases between them. This CDR3 contains 13 residues. The TCR sequence derives from a woman aged 40 to 50 with alopecia areata. Some clones in this sample may be carry-over from other donors' samples. The chain carries TRBV20-1 and TRBJ1-5; D gene unclear. The source was whole blood, collected in connection with sensitization to the hapten diphenylcyclopropenone (DPC). The CDR3 DNA reads as TGCAGTGCTAGATCCCCGGCCAGTCAGCCCCAGCATTTT. Amino acids: CSARSPASQPQHF.